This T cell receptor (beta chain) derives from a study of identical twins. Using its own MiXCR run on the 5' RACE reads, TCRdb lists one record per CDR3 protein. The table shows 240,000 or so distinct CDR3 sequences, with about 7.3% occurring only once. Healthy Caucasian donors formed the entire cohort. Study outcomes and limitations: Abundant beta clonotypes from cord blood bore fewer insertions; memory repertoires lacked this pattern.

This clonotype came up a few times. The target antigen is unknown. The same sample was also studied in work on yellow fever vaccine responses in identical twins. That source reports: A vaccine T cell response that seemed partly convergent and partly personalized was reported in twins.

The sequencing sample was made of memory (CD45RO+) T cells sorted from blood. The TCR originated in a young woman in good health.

CDR3 protein: CSARDLGPAGVRETQYF. CDR3 DNA: TGCAGTGCTAGAGACCTGGGGCCCGCCGGAGTAAGAGAGACCCAGTACTTC. The chain combines TRBV20-1 with TRBJ2-5; TRBD1 might be the D (5 bases). V shed 0 bases and J shed 4 bases, with 21 bases lying between them. CDR3 length: 17 residues. The germline gives CDR1 DFQATT, CDR2 SNEGSKA (reference sequence).